The clone carrying this T cell receptor (beta chain) was detected ten times or more. This CDR3 has 14 residues. The V gene's germline CDR1 is SGHRS and CDR2 YFSETQ. Between the trimmed V and J ends, which lost 5 bases and 0 bases, there was a span of 8 bases. This sample is drawn from a study of metastatic and nonmetastatic thyroid tumors. Using MiXCR, TCRdb reanalyzed the PCR reads. The sample contains tens of thousands of clones, roughly a sixth of which appear only once. Thyroid surgery took place with no prior treatment in any patient. Sequencing was done on a sample of blood. The origin of this receptor is a female donor with papillary thyroid cancer or a benign thyroid nodule (not recorded which). Some clones in this sample may be carry-over from other donors' samples. This sequence joins TRBV5-1 and TRBJ2-2; no definite D call. The CDR3 bases are TGCGCCAGCAGAATTCTAGCGAACACCGGGGAGCTGTTTTTT. Amino acids: CASRILANTGELFF.